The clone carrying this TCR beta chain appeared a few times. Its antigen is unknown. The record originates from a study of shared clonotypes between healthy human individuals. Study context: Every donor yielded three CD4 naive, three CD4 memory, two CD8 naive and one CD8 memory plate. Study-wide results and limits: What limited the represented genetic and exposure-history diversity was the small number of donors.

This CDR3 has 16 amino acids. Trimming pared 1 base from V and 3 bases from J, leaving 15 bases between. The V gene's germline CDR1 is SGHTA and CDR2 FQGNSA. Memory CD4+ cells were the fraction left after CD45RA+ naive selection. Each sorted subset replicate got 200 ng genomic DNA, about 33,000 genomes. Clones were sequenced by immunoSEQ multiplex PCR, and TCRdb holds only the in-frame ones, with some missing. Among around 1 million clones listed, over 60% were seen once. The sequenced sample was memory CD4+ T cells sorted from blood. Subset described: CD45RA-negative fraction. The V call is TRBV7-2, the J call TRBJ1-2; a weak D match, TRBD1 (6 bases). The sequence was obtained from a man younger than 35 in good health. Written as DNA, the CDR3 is TGTGCCAGCAGCTTAGGTCAGGGGTCTGTATACTATGGCTACACCTTC. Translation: CASSLGQGSVYYGYTF.